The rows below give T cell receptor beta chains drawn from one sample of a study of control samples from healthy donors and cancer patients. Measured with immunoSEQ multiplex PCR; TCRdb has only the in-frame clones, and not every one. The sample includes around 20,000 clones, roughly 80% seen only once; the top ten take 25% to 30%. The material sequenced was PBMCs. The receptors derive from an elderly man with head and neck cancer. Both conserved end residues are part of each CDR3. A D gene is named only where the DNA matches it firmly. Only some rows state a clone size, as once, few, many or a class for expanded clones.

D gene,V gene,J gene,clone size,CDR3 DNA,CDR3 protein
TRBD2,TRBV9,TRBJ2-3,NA,TGTGCCAGCAGCGTTAGCGGGAGCACAGATACGCAGTATTTT,CASSVSGSTDTQYF
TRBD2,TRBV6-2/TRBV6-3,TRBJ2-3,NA,TGTGCCAGCAGTTCTCCTAGCGGGAGCACAGATACGCAGTATTTT,CASSSPSGSTDTQYF
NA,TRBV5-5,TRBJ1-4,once,TGTGCCAGCAGCTTGGCAGGGGCTAATGAAAAACTGTTTTTT,CASSLAGANEKLFF
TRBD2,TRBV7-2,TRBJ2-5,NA,TGTGCCAGCAGCCAACGACTAGCGGGGGAACCGGGGGAGACCCAGTACTTC,CASSQRLAGEPGETQYF
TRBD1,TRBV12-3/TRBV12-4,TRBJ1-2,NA,TGTGCCAGCAGTTGGGACAGGGGCTATGGCTACACCTTC,CASSWDRGYGYTF
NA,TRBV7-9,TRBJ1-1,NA,TGTGCCAGCAGCCCCCGTCCCCAGAACACTGAAGCTTTCTTT,CASSPRPQNTEAFF
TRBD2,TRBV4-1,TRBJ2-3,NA,TGCGCCAGCAGCCGTTATCGGGGGGGGCCTAGCGGGGACACTAGCACAGATACGCAGTATTTT,CASSRYRGGPSGDTSTDTQYF
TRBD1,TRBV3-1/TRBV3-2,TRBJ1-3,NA,TGTGCCAGCAGCCAAGATGGCCGCTGGACAGGGACGCAAAACACCATATATTTT,CASSQDGRWTGTQNTIYF
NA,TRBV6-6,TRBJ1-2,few,TGTGCCACCTGGACAGTGGATGGCTACACCTTC,CATWTVDGYTF
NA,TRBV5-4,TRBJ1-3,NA,TGTGCCAGCAGCCGGTACTCGGGGGATGGAAACACCATATATTTT,CASSRYSGDGNTIYF
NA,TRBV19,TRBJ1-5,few,TGTGCCAGTAACTGGGGGGAGGCAGATCAGCCCCAGCATTTT,CASNWGEADQPQHF
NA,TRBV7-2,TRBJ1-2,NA,TGTGCCAGCAGCTTATCCCGGGACACCTATGGCTACACCTTC,CASSLSRDTYGYTF
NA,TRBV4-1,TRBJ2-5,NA,TGCGCCAGCAGCCGAACCGGACGACCCAACTCCCAAGAGACCCAGTACTTC,CASSRTGRPNSQETQYF
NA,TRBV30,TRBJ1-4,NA,TGTGCCTGGACCCAGACCCTCGGGGACGAAAAACTGTTTTTT,CAWTQTLGDEKLFF
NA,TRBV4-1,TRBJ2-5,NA,TGCGCCAGCAGCTACGATGGGGGTGGGGAGACCCAGTACTTC,CASSYDGGGETQYF
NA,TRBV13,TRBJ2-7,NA,TGTGCCAGCAGCCAGGGGGGCCCGGCTTCCTACGAGCAGTACTTC,CASSQGGPASYEQYF
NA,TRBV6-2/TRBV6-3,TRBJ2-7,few,TGTGCCAGCAGTTACAGTGGGCCCACCTACGAGCAGTACTTC,CASSYSGPTYEQYF
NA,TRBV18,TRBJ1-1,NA,TGTGCCAGCTCACGCGAACAGAACACTGAAGCTTTCTTT,CASSREQNTEAFF
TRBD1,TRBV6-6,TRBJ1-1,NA,TGTGCCAGCAGTTACTCGATACAGGGGGACACTGAAGCTTTCTTT,CASSYSIQGDTEAFF
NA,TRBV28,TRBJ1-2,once,TGTGCCAGCAGTTTAGCGGGGGGGCGAGTCTATGGCTACACCTTC,CASSLAGGRVYGYTF
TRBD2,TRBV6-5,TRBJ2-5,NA,TGTGCCAGCAGCCGACTAGCGGGGGAAGAGACCCAGTACTTC,CASSRLAGEETQYF
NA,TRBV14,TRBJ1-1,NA,TGTGCCAGCAGCCCCGGAACGCTAAACACTGAAGCTTTCTTT,CASSPGTLNTEAFF
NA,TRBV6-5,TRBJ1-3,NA,TGTGCCAGCAGTCTGTCGGGGCCTTCTGGAAACACCATATATTTT,CASSLSGPSGNTIYF